The next 25 T cell receptor beta chains were all read from a single sample in a study of blood T cell repertoires in COVID-19. The method was immunoSEQ multiplex PCR; TCRdb's version includes in-frame clones alone and lacks a portion of them. The table includes about 35,000 clones, around 85% detected once. The source material was peripheral blood. All receptors come from a man in his sixties with active or convalescent COVID-19.

This chain joins TRBV5-5 and TRBJ2-3, with TRBD2 as a possible D gene (5 bases). The CDR3 is 15 amino acids. Germline V gene lookup returns CDR1 SGHKS and CDR2 YYEKEE (reference sequence). The V gene lost 1 base and the J gene lost 5 bases, with 14 bases spanning the gap. CDR3 nucleotide sequence: TGTGCCAGCAGCTTGTACCTAGGACGGGAAGATACGCAGTATTTT. Its protein is CASSLYLGREDTQYF.

The chain employs TRBV10-3 and TRBJ1-1; D unclear. CDR1 is ENHRY and CDR2 is SYGVKD in the germline V gene. The CDR3 runs to 12 residues. The V and J ends lost 7 bases and 1 base respectively, with 7 bases between them. The CDR3, as DNA: TGTGCCATCAATGCGGGGAACACTGAAGCTTTCTTT. This encodes CAINAGNTEAFF.

The J gene is TRBJ2-7, the V gene TRBV7-2; the D gene is possibly TRBD1 (7 bases). Trimming cost V 1 base and J 2 bases, with 12 bases left between them. Germline V gives CDR1 SGHTA, CDR2 FQGNSA. CDR3 length equals 15 residues. The CDR3 DNA is TGTGCCAGCAGCTTAGGACAGGGAGGAACCTACGAGCAGTACGTC. This encodes CASSLGQGGTYEQYV.

The chain links TRBV2 to TRBJ1-1; 7 bases fit TRBD1. Germline V lookup: CDR1 SNHLY, CDR2 FYNNEI. This CDR3 is built from 14 residues. The V gene end was trimmed by 7 bases and the J gene end by 4 bases; junction bases not matched to a gene: 9. The CDR3 protein is CASTWTGRGTEAFF. DNA for the CDR3: TGTGCCAGCACCTGGACAGGTCGGGGCACTGAAGCTTTCTTT. The full variable domain, completed using reference TRBV2 and TRBJ1-1, is EPEVTQTPSHQVTQMGQEVILRCVPISNHLYFYWYRQILGQKVEFLVSFYNNEISEKSEIFDDQFSVERPDGSNFTLKIRSTKLEDSAMYFCASTWTGRGTEAFFGQGTRLTVV.

The V call is TRBV2, the J call TRBJ1-1; 8 bases line up with TRBD1. The CDR3 runs to 14 residues. The V gene end was trimmed by 7 bases and the J gene end by 3 bases; junction bases not matched to a gene: 7. CDR1 and CDR2 from the germline V gene are SNHLY and FYNNEI. CDR3 residues: CASTGQGGYTEAFF. The CDR3 nucleotides read TGTGCCAGCACCGGACAGGGTGGCTACACTGAAGCTTTCTTT.

V and J are TRBV24-1 and TRBJ1-2, with TRBD1 matching over 9 bases. V dropped 4 bases and J dropped 8; count of bases not matched to a gene: 4. CDR1 and CDR2 from the germline V gene are KGHDR and SFDVKD. The CDR3 contains 13 residues. The CDR3 loop is CATSETGGRGYTF. The CDR3 DNA sequence: TGTGCCACCAGTGAAACAGGGGGCCGGGGCTACACCTTC.

This clone was found a few times. The V and J genes are TRBV18 and TRBJ1-2; 8 bases are shared with TRBD1. The CDR3 is 13 amino acids. The germline CDR1 and CDR2 sequences are KGHSH and LQKENI. Losses at the gene ends were 3 bases for V and 6 bases for J; bases not matched to a gene: 3. CDR3 nucleotide sequence: TGTGCCAGCTCACCGACAGGGGATCATGGCTACACCTTC. Amino acids: CASSPTGDHGYTF.

The rearrangement joins TRBV7-2 to TRBJ1-5; the D gene is possibly TRBD1 (5 bases). The CDR3 loop spans 14 amino acids. V lost 4 bases and J lost 2, with 9 bases in between. In germline, CDR1 is SGHTA, CDR2 FQGNSA. CDR3 nucleotide sequence: TGTGCCAGCAGCTACAAAGGGGGCAATCAGCCCCAGCATTTT. It specifies CASSYKGGNQPQHF.

V and J are TRBV6-4 and TRBJ2-3, with 9 bases aligning to TRBD2. The CDR3 extends over 15 amino acids. Germline values: CDR1 MRHNA, CDR2 SNTAGT. The J segment lost 4 bases and the V segment lost 3 bases, leaving 5 bases of the junction unmatched. The CDR3 nucleotides read TGTGCCAGCAGTGAAATGGGACTAGCAGCAGATACGCAGTATTTT. Encoded protein: CASSEMGLAADTQYF.

The chain joins TRBV2 to TRBJ1-2, with TRBD1 identical over 7 bases. The length of the CDR3 is 13 residues. Germline CDR1 SNHLY, CDR2 FYNNEI. The V segment lost 5 bases and the J segment 7 bases; nucleotides outside the gene matches: 7. The CDR3 sequence: CASSRQGIRGYTF. CDR3 bases: TGTGCCAGCAGTCGACAGGGTATTCGTGGCTACACCTTC.

This clone was seen only once. The gene calls are TRBV29-1 and TRBJ1-2; 7 bases map to TRBD1. The CDR3 consists of 12 residues. From germline, CDR1 is SQVTM and CDR2 ANQGSEA. The junction had 7 bases not matched to a gene; V was cut back by 7 bases and J by 5 bases. The CDR3 DNA reads as TGCAGCGCTGGACAGGTCCGTTATGGCTACACCTTC. This gives the protein CSAGQVRYGYTF. The full variable domain, completed using reference TRBV29-1 and TRBJ1-2, is SAVISQKPSRDICQRGTSLTIQCQVDSQVTMMFWYRQQPGQSLTLIATANQGSEATYESGFVIDKFPISRPNLTFSTLTVSNMSPEDSSIYLCSAGQVRYGYTFGSGTRLTVV.

The table lists this clone with a count of one. The genes are TRBV27 and TRBJ2-4; a possible D gene is TRBD1 (5 bases). The CDR3 has 16 residues. Trimming took 3 bases from V and 0 from J, leaving 12 bases between them. Germline V gives CDR1 MNHEY, CDR2 SMNVEV (reference sequence). This chain's CDR3 is CASSFSGALAKNIQYF. CDR3 DNA sequence: TGTGCCAGCAGTTTCAGTGGGGCTCTAGCCAAAAACATTCAGTACTTC.

The chain couples TRBV14 to TRBJ2-5, with D possibly matching TRBD2 (6 bases). The V end was cut by 4 bases, the J end by 1 base, with 10 bases between. Germline V gene lookup returns CDR1 SGHDN and CDR2 FVKESK. This CDR3 comprises 14 residues. CDR3 DNA: TGTGCCAGCAGCCCACTAGCTGTCCAAGAGACCCAGTACTTC. This gives the protein CASSPLAVQETQYF. Variable domain in full (rest from reference TRBV14 and TRBJ2-5): EAGVTQFPSHSVIEKGQTVTLRCDPISGHDNLYWYRRVMGKEIKFLLHFVKESKQDESGMPNNRFLAERTGGTYSTLKVQPAELEDSGVYFCASSPLAVQETQYFGPGTRLLVL.

The genes are TRBV27 and TRBJ1-2; 9 bases match TRBD1. The junction had 4 bases not matched to a gene; V was cut back by 8 bases and J by 6 bases. Germline CDR1 reads MNHEY; CDR2 reads SMNVEV (reference sequence). The CDR3 runs 12 residues. The CDR3 DNA sequence: TGTGCCAGCTTGGGACAGGGAGATGGCTACACCTTC. It is translated as CASLGQGDGYTF.

This chain uses TRBV5-6 with TRBJ2-3, with D unresolved. The length of the CDR3 is 13 residues. V was shortened by 1 base and J by 6 bases, with 9 bases between the two germline ends. The V gene's germline CDR1 is SGHDT and CDR2 YYEEEE. CDR3 coding DNA: TGTGCCAGCAGCTTGAGTCCCCAGGATACGCAGTATTTT. Its protein is CASSLSPQDTQYF.

V is TRBV5-1 and J is TRBJ2-2; TRBD2 matches at 9 bases. J gave up 5 bases and V 4 bases, and 9 bases lay outside the gene matches. The CDR3 consists of 16 residues. Germline values: CDR1 SGHRS, CDR2 YFSETQ. The CDR3 loop is CASSGDSGSGTGELFF. The CDR3 region has the DNA TGCGCCAGCAGCGGGGATAGCGGGAGTGGGACCGGGGAGCTGTTTTTT.

The V and J genes are TRBV7-9 and TRBJ2-2, with 12 bases fitting TRBD2. The junction had 3 bases not matched to a gene; V was cut back by 5 bases and J by 5 bases. The CDR3 length is 15 residues. The germline V gene encodes CDR1 SEHNR and CDR2 FQNEAQ (reference sequence). The CDR3 nucleotides are TGTGCCAGCAGCAGGGGACTAGCGGGTACCGGGGAGCTGTTTTTT. Translated, it gives CASSRGLAGTGELFF.

This clone was recorded once. The chain uses TRBV27 and TRBJ2-1, with 12 positions matching TRBD2. The V gene's germline CDR1 is MNHEY and CDR2 SMNVEV (reference sequence). V was pared by 5 bases and J by 7 bases, with 9 bases of the junction left unmatched. This CDR3 is 16 amino acids long. This chain's CDR3 is CASSRQLAGGVNEQFF. In DNA form, the CDR3 reads TGTGCCAGCAGTCGCCAACTAGCGGGAGGAGTGAATGAGCAGTTCTTC.

The V call is TRBV10-3, the J call TRBJ2-1; D unclear. Germline V gene data show CDR1 as ENHRY and CDR2 as SYGVKD. The CDR3 has 14 amino acids. V lost 2 bases to trimming and J lost 0 bases, with 5 bases between them. The CDR3 DNA is TGTGCCATCAGTGAGGCGAGCTCCTACAATGAGCAGTTCTTC. This codes for CAISEASSYNEQFF.

The rearrangement joins TRBV6-5 to TRBJ1-1; perhaps TRBD1 as D (6 bases). CDR1 is MNHEY, CDR2 SVGAGI, per germline. This CDR3 comprises 15 residues. The V end lost 6 bases, the J end lost 0 bases, and 14 bases lay between the germline ends. The CDR3 loop reads CASSVWTAMNTEAFF. As DNA, the CDR3 is TGTGCCAGCAGCGTTTGGACAGCAATGAACACTGAAGCTTTCTTT.

The CDR3 nucleotides are TGTGCCAGCAGCAGGACAGGGATTTTGGAAAAACTGTTTTTT. Translation gives CASSRTGILEKLFF. The rearrangement joins TRBV7-9 to TRBJ1-4, with 8 bases matching TRBD1. This CDR3 is built from 14 residues. The J segment lost 8 bases and the V segment lost 5 bases, leaving 7 bases of the junction unmatched. Germline V lookup: CDR1 SEHNR, CDR2 FQNEAQ (reference sequence). The full variable domain, rest sourced from reference TRBV7-9 and TRBJ1-4, is DTGVSQNPRHKITKRGQNVTFRCDPISEHNRLYWYRQTLGQGPEFLTYFQNEAQLEKSRLLSDRFSAERPKGSFSTLEIQRTEQGDSAMYLCASSRTGILEKLFFGSGTQLSVL.

This rearrangement joins TRBV6-1 to TRBJ1-5; D is uncertain. V lost 2 bases and J 4 bases, leaving 12 bases between the germline ends. The CDR3 length is 15 residues. Germline CDR1 reads MNHNS; CDR2 reads SASEGT. This CDR3 is CASSEWRGYNQPQHF. As DNA, the CDR3 is TGTGCCAGCAGTGAATGGCGGGGTTATAATCAGCCCCAGCATTTT.

This clone occurred a few times. The chain has TRBV12-3 or TRBV12-4 and TRBJ2-5, with D perhaps TRBD2 (5 bases). The CDR3 covers 11 residues. Trimming took off 5 bases at V and 9 bases at J, with 10 bases between the two ends. In DNA form, the CDR3 reads TGTGCCAGCAGTCGAGGGTGGGCCCAGTACTTC. Protein: CASSRGWAQYF.

The V call is TRBV30, the J call TRBJ2-1, with D tentatively TRBD2 (6 bases). Germline CDR1 GTSNPN, CDR2 SVGIG (reference sequence). V was shortened by 5 bases and J by 3 bases, with 8 bases between the two germline ends. This CDR3 is 12 amino acids long. This CDR3 is CAWGGFYNEQFF. CDR3 sequence (DNA): TGTGCCTGGGGGGGGTTCTACAATGAGCAGTTCTTC.

This clone occurred a few times. CDR3 in DNA: TGCGCCAGCAGCTTGAATCAGGGGGAGATTGGCACTGAAGCTTTCTTT. Translating it yields CASSLNQGEIGTEAFF. The chain uses TRBV5-1 and TRBJ1-1, with 7 nucleotides matching TRBD1. CDR1 and CDR2 from the germline V gene are SGHRS and YFSETQ. The CDR3 is made up of 16 amino acids. V dropped 1 base and J dropped 4; count of bases not matched to a gene: 10.